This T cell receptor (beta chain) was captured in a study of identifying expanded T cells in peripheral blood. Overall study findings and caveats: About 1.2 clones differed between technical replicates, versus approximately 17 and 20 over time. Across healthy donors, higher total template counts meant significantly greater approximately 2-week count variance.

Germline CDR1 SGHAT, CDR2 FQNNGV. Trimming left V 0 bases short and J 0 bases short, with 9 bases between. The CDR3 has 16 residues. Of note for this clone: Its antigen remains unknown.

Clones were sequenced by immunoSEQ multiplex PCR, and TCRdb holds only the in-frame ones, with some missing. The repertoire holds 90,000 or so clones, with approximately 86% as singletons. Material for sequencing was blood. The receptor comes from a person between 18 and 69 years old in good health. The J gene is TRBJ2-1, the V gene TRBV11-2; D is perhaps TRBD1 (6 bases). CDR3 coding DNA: TGTGCCAGCAGCTTAGATTGGGGGCGCTCCTACAATGAGCAGTTCTTC. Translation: CASSLDWGRSYNEQFF.